The sequence of this T cell receptor beta chain was determined in a study of T-cell reconstitution after alpha-beta-depleted transplantation in children (dated by TCRdb to 2016 to 2017). For the wider study: Using TCR repertoire profiling, the study followed T-cell immune reconstitution in a quantitative way in children after TCRalphabeta/CD19-depleted allogeneic hematopoietic cell transplantation.

Library preparation employed PCR. The listed sequencing device is Illumina HiSeq 2500. Molecular barcoding was employed in the preparation of TCR libraries, with unique molecular identifiers being used to normalize TCRbeta repertoire quantification. The public reads were reanalyzed by TCRdb: fastp trimming at Q25, MiXCR alignment, in-frame beta chains only. Each entry merges the rows of one CDR3 protein and shows their most common DNA and genes. Within this sample are 640,000 or so distinct CDR3 sequences, with approximately 16% of them counted one time only. Jointly, the top ten make up approximately 1% of the sample. This clonotype was picked up a small number of times. Its antigen remains unidentified. No qualities accompany the bases; no much larger clone lies one base away. Unmatched junction bases come to 8, with V trimmed by 2 bases and J by 2 bases. Its CDR3 holds 17 amino acids, cysteine through phenylalanine. Of the read, only the CDR3 DNA is kept; its 51 bases are in frame from base 1. The germline V gene (reference sequence) specifies SEHNR as CDR1 and FQNEAQ as CDR2.

This receptor was identified in a human donor who donated a stem cell graft to a child with acute myeloid leukemia. The sequence joins TRBV7-9 to TRBJ1-4; 7 nucleotides in the junction match TRBD1. This specimen was PBMCs from the stem cell graft donor, taken from the stem cell graft. This receptor has the CDR3 CASSLMGQPDTNEKLFF. The DNA sequence is as follows: TGTGCCAGCAGCTTAATGGGACAGCCCGACACTAATGAAAAACTGTTTTTT.